This entry is about one T cell receptor (beta chain). Its antigen is undetermined. This entry belongs to a study of T cell responses to AZD1222 COVID-19 vaccine. Study-wide findings and caveats: The study reported that nearly half of spike-specific TCRs target unmutated variant regions. There were mostly white British donors and more females than males, and clonal diversity was possibly underestimated. Mapped onto spike, vaccine-associated CD4 TCRs spanned it and were dominant at 160-218 and 743-854. It was only five to seven AZD1222 recipients who were seropositive at baseline.

CDR3 size: 13 residues. Germline assignment: CDR1 MNHEY and CDR2 SMNVEV (reference sequence). Trimming removed 3 bases at V and 7 bases at J, with 10 bases between. The method was immunoSEQ multiplex PCR; TCRdb's version includes in-frame clones alone and lacks a portion of them. The sample table sets out about 140,000 clones. This receptor was obtained from an adult in good health. Sample: peripheral blood. The chain links TRBV27 to TRBJ1-5, with D perhaps matching TRBD1 (5 bases). CDR3 DNA sequence: TGTGCCAGCAGTTTGGGACTGGGACAGCCCCAGCATTTT. It yields the protein CASSLGLGQPQHF.